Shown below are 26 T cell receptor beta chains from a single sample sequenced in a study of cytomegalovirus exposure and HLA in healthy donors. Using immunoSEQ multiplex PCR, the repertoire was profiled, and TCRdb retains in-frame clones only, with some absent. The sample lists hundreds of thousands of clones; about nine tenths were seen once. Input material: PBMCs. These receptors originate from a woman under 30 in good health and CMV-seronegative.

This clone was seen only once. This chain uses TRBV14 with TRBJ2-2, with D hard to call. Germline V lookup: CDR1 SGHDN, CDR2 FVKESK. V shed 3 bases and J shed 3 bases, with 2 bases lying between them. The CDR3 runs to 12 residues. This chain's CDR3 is CASSHYTGELFF. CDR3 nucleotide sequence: TGTGCCAGCAGCCACTACACCGGGGAGCTGTTTTTT.

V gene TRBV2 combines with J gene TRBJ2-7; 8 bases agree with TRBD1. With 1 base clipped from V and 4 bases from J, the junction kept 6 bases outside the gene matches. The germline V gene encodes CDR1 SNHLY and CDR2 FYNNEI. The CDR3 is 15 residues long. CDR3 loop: CASSEGVRGLYEQYF. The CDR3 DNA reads TGTGCCAGCAGTGAAGGGGTCAGGGGGCTTTACGAGCAGTACTTC.

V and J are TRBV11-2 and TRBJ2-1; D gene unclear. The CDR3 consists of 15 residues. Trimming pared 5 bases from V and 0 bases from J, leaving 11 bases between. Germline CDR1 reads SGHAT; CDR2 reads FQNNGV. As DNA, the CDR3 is TGTGCCAGCAGCCCATACTTGAGCTCCTACAATGAGCAGTTCTTC. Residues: CASSPYLSSYNEQFF.

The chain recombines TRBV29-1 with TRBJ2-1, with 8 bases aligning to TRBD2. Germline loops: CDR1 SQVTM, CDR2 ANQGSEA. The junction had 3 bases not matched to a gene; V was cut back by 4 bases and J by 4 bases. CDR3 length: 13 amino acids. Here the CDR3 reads CSVGGGRYNEQFF. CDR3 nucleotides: TGCAGCGTTGGCGGGGGGCGATACAATGAGCAGTTCTTC.

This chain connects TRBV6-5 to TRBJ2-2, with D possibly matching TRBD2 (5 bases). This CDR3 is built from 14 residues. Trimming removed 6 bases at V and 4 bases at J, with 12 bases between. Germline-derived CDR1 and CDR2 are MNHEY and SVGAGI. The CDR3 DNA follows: TGTGCCAGCAGGGGCGGCGGGCTCACCGGGGAGCTGTTTTTT. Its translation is CASRGGGLTGELFF.

CDR3 nucleotides: TGTGCCAGCAGCTTGACCTCGGGGGGCGAGCAGTACTTC. It specifies CASSLTSGGEQYF. The chain carries TRBV7-9 and TRBJ2-7; 7 bases line up with TRBD2. This CDR3 has 13 amino acids. After removal of 3 bases from V and 6 bases from J, the junction contained 5 bases not matched to a gene. Germline V gives CDR1 SEHNR, CDR2 FQNEAQ (reference sequence).

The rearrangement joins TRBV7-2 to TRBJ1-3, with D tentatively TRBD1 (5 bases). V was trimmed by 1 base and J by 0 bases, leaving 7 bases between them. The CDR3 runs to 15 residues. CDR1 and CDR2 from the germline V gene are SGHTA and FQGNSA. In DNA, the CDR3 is TGTGCCAGCAGCTTAGACAGGTACTCTGGAAACACCATATATTTT. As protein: CASSLDRYSGNTIYF.

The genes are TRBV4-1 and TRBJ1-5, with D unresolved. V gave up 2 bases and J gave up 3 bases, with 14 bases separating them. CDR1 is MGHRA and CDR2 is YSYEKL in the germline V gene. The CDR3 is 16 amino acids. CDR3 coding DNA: TGCGCCAGCAGCCAATCGACGGGAGCTTACAATCAGCCCCAGCATTTT. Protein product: CASSQSTGAYNQPQHF.

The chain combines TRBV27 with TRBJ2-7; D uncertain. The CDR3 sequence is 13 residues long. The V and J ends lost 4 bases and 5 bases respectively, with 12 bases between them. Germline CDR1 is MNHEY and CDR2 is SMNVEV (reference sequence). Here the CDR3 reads CASSSLQLHEQYF. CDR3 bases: TGTGCCAGCAGTTCCCTTCAACTACACGAGCAGTACTTC.

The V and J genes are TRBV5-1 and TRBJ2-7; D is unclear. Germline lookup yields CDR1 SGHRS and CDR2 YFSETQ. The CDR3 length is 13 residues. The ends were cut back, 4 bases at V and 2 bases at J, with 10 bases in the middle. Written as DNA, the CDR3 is TGCGCCAGCAGCCCCACAACCGCCTACGAGCAGTACTTC. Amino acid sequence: CASSPTTAYEQYF.

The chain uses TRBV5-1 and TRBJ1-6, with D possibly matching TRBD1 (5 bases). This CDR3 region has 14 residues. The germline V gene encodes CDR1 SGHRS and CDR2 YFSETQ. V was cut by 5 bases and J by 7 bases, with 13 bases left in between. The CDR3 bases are TGCGCCAGCAGGACAGCAACAGGCAATTCACCCCTCCACTTT. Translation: CASRTATGNSPLHF.

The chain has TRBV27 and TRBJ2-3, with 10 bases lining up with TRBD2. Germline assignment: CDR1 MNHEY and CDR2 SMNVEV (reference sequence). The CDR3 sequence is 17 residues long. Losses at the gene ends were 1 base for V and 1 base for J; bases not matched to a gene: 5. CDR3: CASSLFFLAGGTDTQYF. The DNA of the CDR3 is TGTGCCAGCAGTTTATTTTTCCTAGCGGGAGGCACAGATACGCAGTATTTT.

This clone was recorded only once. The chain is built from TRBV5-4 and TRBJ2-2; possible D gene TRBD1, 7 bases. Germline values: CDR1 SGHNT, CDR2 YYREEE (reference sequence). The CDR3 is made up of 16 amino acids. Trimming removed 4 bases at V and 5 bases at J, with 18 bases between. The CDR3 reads CASSRGWDRGTGELFF. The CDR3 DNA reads TGTGCCAGCAGCCGGGGGTGGGACAGAGGGACCGGGGAGCTGTTTTTT.

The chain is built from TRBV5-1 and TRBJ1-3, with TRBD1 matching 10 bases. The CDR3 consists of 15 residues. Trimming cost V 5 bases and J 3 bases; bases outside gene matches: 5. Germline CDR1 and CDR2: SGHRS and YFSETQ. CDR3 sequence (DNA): TGCGCCAGCAGGGCCGGGACAGGGGATGGAAACACCATATATTTT. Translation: CASRAGTGDGNTIYF.

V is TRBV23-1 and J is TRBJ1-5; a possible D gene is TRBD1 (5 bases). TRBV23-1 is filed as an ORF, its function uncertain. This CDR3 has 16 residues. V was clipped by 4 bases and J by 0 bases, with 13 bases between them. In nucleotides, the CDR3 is TGCGCCAGCAGTCCGAACAGGTGTCATAGCAATCAGCCCCAGCATTTT. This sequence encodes CASSPNRCHSNQPQHF.

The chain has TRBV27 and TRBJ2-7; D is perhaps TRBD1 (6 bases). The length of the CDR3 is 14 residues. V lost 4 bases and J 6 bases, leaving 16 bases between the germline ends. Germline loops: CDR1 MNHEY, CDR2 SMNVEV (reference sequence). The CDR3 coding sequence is TGTGCCAGCAGTTCCCAGGACTCCAGGGGCGAGCAGTACTTC. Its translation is CASSSQDSRGEQYF.

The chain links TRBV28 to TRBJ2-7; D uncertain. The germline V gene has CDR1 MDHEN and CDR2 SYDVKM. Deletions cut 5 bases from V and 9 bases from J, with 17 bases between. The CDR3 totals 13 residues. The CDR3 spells CASSPPATNAQYF. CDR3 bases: TGTGCCAGCAGTCCACCCGCCACTAATGCGCAGTACTTC. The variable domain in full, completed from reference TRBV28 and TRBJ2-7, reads DVKVTQSSRYLVKRTGEKVFLECVQDMDHENMFWYRQDPGLGLRLIYFSYDVKMKEKGDIPEGYSVSREKKERFSLILESASTNQTSMYLCASSPPATNAQYFGPGTRLTVT.

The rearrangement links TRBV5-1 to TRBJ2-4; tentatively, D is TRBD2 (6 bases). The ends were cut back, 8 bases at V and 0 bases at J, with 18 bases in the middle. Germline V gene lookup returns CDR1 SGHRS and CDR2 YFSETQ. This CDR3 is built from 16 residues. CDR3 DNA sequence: TGCGCCAGTCCGCCGGGGGAGAACCTAGCCAAAAACATTCAGTACTTC. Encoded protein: CASPPGENLAKNIQYF.

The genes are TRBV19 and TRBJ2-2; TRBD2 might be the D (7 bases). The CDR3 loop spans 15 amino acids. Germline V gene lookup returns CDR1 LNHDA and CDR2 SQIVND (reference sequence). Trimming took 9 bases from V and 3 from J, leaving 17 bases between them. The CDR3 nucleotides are TGTGCCAGCCAGAAGCCGGGGGGCGACACCGGGGAGCTGTTTTTT. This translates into CASQKPGGDTGELFF.

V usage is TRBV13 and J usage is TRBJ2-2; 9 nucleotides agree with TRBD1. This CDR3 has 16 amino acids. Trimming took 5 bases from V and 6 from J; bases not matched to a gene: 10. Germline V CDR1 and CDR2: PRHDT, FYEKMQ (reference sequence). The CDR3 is CASSPPPGQGPGELFF. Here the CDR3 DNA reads TGTGCCAGCAGCCCTCCCCCGGGACAGGGTCCCGGGGAGCTGTTTTTT. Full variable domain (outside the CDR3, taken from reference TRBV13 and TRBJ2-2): AAGVIQSPRHLIKEKRETATLKCYPIPRHDTVYWYQQGPGQDPQFLISFYEKMQSDKGSIPDRFSAQQFSDYHSELNMSSLELGDSALYFCASSPPPGQGPGELFFGEGSRLTVL.

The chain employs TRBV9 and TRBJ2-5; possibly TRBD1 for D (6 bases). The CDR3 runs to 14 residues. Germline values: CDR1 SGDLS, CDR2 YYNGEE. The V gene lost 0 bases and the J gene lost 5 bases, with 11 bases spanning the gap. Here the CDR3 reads CASSVEGGTETQYF. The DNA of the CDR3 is TGTGCCAGCAGCGTAGAAGGGGGTACGGAGACCCAGTACTTC.

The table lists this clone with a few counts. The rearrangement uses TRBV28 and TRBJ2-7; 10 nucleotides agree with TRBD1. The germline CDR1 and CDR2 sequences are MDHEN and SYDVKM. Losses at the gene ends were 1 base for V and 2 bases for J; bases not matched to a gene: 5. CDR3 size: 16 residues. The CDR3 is CASSLLGTGDAYEQYF. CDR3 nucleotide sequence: TGTGCCAGCAGTTTATTAGGGACAGGGGACGCCTACGAGCAGTACTTC.

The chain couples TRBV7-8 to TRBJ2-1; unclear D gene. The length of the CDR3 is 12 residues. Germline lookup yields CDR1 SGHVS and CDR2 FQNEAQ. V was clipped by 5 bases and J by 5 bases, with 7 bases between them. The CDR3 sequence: CASSEVNNEQFF. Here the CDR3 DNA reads TGTGCCAGCAGCGAGGTCAACAATGAGCAGTTCTTC. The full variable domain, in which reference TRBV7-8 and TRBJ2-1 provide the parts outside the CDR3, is GAGVSQSPRYKVAKRGQDVALRCDPISGHVSLFWYQQALGQGPEFLTYFQNEAQLDKSGLPSDRFFAERPEGSVSTLKIQRTQQEDSAVYLCASSEVNNEQFFGPGTRLTVL.

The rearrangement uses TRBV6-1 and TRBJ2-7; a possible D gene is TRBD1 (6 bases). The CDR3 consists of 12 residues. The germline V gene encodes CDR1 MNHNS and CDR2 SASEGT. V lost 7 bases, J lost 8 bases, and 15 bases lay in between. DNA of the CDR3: TGTGCCAGCACCTGGACAGATCCTAAGCAGTACTTC. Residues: CASTWTDPKQYF.

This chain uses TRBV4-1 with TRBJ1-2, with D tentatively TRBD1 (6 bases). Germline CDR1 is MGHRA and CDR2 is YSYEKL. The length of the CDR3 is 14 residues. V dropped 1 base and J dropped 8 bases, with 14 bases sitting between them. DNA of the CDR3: TGCGCCAGCAGCCAAGCCCAGGGGTCGAGGGGCTACACCTTC. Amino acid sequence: CASSQAQGSRGYTF.

The CDR3 reads CASSLALTTGGSYNEQFF. The CDR3 region has the DNA TGTGCCAGCAGCTTAGCTCTAACGACAGGGGGCTCCTACAATGAGCAGTTCTTC. This chain connects TRBV7-2 to TRBJ2-1; 9 nucleotides match TRBD1. The ends lost 0 bases at V and 0 bases at J; junction bases unmatched: 6. This CDR3 region has 18 residues. CDR1 and CDR2 from the germline V gene are SGHTA and FQGNSA.